This T cell receptor (beta chain) was profiled in a study of CXCR3-negative and CXCR3-positive naive CD8 T cells. 5' RACE with UMI labels generated the TRB cDNA libraries. TCRdb re-called the 5' RACE reads and shows each CDR3 protein once, DNA omitted. The sample's table shows 95,000 to 100,000 distinct CDR3 sequences. Germline values: CDR1 PRHDT, CDR2 FYEKMQ (reference sequence). The CDR3 sequence is 15 residues long. Comments on this clonotype: Its specificity is unknown.

Every subset of CD8+ T cells was sorted in triplicate at 250,000 to 350,000 cells each. Findings of the study overall: More hydrophobic TRB CDR3s were found in CXCR3-positive naive cells than in CXCR3-negative naive cells.

The chain is built from TRBV13 and TRBJ2-7; the D gene TCRdb calls, TRBD2, cannot be checked with no DNA. The sequence was collected from a human donor in good health. Some clones in this sample may be carry-over from other donors' samples. Sequencing used naive CXCR3+ CD8+ T cells from blood. Subset noted: CD45RO-CCR7+CD27+CD95- naive CD8+ T cells expressing CXCR3 (TNR3+). CDR3 loop: CASSRGSAASYEQYF.